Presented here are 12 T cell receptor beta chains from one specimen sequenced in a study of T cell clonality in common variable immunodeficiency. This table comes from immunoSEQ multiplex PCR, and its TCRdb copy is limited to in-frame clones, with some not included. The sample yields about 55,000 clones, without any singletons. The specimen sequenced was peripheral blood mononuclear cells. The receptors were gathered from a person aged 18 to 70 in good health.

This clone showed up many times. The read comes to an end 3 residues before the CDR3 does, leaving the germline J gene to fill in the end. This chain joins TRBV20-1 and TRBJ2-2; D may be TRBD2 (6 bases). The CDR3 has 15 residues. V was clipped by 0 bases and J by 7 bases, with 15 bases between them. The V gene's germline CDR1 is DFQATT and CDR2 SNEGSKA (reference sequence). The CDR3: CSARDRIAVVGELFF. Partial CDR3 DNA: TGCAGTGCTAGAGATCGGATAGCGGTGGTCGGGGAG.

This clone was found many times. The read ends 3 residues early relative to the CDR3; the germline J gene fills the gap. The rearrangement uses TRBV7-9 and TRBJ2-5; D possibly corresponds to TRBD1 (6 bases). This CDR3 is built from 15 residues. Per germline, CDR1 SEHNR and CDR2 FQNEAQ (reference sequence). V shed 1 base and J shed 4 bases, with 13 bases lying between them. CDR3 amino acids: CASSLVDSLGETQYF. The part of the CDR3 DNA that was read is TGTGCCAGCAGCTTAGTGGACAGTCTTGGAGAGACC.

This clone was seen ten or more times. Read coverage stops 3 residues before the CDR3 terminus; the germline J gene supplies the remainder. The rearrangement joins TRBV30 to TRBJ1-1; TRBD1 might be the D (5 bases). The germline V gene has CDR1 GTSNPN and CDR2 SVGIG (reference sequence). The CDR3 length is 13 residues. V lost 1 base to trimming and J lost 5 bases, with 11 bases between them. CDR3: CAWSGGGWTEAFF. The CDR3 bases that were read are TGTGCCTGGAGTGGGGGCGGCTGGACTGAA.

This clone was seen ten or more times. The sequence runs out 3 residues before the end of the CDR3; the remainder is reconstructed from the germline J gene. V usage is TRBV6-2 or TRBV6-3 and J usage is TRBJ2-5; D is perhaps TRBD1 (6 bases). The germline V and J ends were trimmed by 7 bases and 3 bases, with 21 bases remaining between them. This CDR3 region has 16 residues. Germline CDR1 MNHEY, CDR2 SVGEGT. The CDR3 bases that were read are TGTGCCAGCACCCCCTCCGCCGGGACACTGGAAGAGACC. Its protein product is CASTPSAGTLEET. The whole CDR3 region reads CASTPSAGTLEETQYF.

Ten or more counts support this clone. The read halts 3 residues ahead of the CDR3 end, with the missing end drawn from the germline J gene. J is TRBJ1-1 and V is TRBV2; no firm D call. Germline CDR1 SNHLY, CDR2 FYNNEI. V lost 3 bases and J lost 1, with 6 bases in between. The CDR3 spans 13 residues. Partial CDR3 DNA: TGTGCCAGCAGTGATCCCGGGAACACTGAA. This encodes CASSDPGNTE. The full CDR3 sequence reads CASSDPGNTEAFF.

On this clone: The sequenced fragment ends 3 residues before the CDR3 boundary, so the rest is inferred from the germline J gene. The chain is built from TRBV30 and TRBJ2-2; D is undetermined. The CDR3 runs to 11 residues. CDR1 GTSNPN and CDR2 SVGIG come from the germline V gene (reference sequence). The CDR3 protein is CAWSVSPSLFF. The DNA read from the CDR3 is TGTGCCTGGAGTGTATCCCCGTCG.

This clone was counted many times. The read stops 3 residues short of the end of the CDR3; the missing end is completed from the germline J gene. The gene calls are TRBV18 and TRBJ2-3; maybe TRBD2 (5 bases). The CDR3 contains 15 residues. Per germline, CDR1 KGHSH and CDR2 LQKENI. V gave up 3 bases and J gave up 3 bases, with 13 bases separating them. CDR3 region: CASSPPGSPTDTQYF. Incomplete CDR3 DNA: TGTGCCAGCTCACCCCCGGGGTCTCCTACAGATACG.

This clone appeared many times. The CDR3 bases that were read are TGCAGTGCTAGAGATATTGCCATACTAGCGGGGGGCCCTAATGAG. Translation: CSARDIAILAGGPNE. The entire CDR3 protein reads CSARDIAILAGGPNEQFF. The J gene is TRBJ2-1, the V gene TRBV20-1; 12 bases are shared with TRBD2. The read ends 3 residues shy of where the CDR3 ends; the end is completed using the germline J gene. V lost 0 bases to trimming and J lost 7 bases; unmatched junction nucleotides: 13. The CDR3 spans 18 residues. Germline assignment: CDR1 DFQATT and CDR2 SNEGSKA (reference sequence).

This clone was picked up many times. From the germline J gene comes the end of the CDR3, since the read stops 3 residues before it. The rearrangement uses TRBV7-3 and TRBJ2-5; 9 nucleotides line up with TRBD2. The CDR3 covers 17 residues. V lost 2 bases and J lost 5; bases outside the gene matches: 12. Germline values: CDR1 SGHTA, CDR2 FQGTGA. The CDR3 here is CASSLGLAGPGVETQYF. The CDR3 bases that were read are TGTGCCAGCAGCTTAGGGCTAGCGGGACCGGGGGTCGAGACC.

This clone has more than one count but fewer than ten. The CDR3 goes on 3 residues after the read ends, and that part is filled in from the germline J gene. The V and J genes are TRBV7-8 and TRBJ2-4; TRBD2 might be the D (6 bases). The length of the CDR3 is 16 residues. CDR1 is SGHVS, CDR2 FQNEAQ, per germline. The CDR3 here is CASSFGGGSLHYGQYF. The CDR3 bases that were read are TGTGCCAGCAGCTTTGGTGGGGGGAGCTTGCACTATGGT.

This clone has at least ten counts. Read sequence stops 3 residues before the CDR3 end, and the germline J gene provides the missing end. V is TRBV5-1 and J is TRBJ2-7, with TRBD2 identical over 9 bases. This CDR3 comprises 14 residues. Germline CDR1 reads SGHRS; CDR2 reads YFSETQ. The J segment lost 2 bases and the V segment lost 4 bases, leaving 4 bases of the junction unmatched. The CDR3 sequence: CASSPSGGTYEQYF. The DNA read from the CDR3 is TGCGCCAGCAGCCCGAGCGGGGGGACCTACGAG.

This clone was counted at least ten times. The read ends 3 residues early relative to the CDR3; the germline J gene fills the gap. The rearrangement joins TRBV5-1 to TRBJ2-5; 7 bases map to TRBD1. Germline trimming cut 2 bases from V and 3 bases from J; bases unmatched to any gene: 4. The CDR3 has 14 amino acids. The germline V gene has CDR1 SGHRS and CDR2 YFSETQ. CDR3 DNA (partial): TGCGCCAGCAGCTTCGGGACAGCAAAAGAGACC. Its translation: CASSFGTAKET. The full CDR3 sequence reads CASSFGTAKETQYF.